This T cell receptor (beta chain) appears in the sequencing data of a study of shared clonotypes between healthy human individuals. Some clones are missing from TCRdb's copy, which holds only in-frame ones; the method was immunoSEQ multiplex PCR. The profile shows about 2.1 million clones, about 92% of them singletons. Positive CCR7 selection of CD45RO-negative cells yielded the naive CD8 cells, and terminally differentiated effector memory CD45RA+ cells were excluded. Healthy and HIV-negative, the adult donors had no recent acute infections or vaccinations. Every one of the donors was a Caucasian adult that lived in Nashville, Tennessee. The CDR3 has 15 residues. V was trimmed by 1 base and J by 5 bases, leaving 14 bases between them. Germline V CDR1 and CDR2: SGHVS, FQNEAQ. Comments on this clone: Its antigen is not known.

Study outcomes and limitations: Among several donors, 4.5% to 5.5% of naive CD4 clonotypes were found in common.

Sample: naive CD8+ T cells from PBMCs. The TCR was taken from a man aged 18 to 29 in good health. Some clones in this sample may be carry-over from other donors' samples. The chain couples TRBV7-8 to TRBJ2-5, with D possibly TRBD2 on 7 matching bases. The CDR3 here is CASSLGGGGTETQYF. The DNA of the CDR3 is TGTGCCAGCAGCTTAGGCGGCGGGGGCACGGAGACCCAGTACTTC.